This TCR beta chain derives from a study of cytomegalovirus exposure and HLA in healthy donors. Vbeta (60) and Jbeta (13) primers were used in the PCR. Sequencing was performed with immunoSEQ multiplex PCR; in TCRdb, only in-frame clones are kept and a portion is missing. The clone table shows 100,000 to 150,000 clones, with the ten largest holding about 2.2%. Sequencing was done on a sample of PBMCs. The receptor comes from a man in his forties in good health and CMV-seronegative.

This CDR3 reads CASSLARTYGYTF. The CDR3 DNA reads TGTGCCAGCAGCTTGGCGCGAACTTATGGCTACACCTTC. The V and J genes are TRBV5-4 and TRBJ1-2; D is unclear. CDR1 and CDR2 from the germline V gene are SGHNT and YYREEE (reference sequence). The CDR3 covers 13 residues. The V end lost 0 bases, the J end lost 5 bases, and 8 bases lay between the germline ends.